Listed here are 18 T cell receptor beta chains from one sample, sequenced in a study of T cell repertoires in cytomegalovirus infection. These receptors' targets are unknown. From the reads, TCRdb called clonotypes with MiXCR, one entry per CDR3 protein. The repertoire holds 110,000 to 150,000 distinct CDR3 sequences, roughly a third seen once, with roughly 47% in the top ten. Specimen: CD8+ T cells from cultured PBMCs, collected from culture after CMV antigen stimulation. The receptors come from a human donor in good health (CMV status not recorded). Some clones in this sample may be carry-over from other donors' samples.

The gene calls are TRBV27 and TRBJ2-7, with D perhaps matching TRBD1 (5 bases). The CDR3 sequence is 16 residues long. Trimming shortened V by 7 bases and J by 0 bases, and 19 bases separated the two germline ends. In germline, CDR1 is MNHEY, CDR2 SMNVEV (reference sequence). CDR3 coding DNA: TGTGCCAGCAAAACATCAGGGTCCGACCTCTCCTACGAGCAGTACTTC. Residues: CASKTSGSDLSYEQYF.

CDR3 nucleotide sequence: TGTGCCAGCTCACCACTGAACAGGGGGTACTATGGCTACACCTTC. The encoded protein is CASSPLNRGYYGYTF. This chain connects TRBV18 to TRBJ1-2, with 8 positions matching TRBD1. The V gene's germline CDR1 is KGHSH and CDR2 LQKENI. The CDR3 totals 15 residues. The V segment lost 1 base and the J segment 3 bases; nucleotides outside the gene matches: 4.

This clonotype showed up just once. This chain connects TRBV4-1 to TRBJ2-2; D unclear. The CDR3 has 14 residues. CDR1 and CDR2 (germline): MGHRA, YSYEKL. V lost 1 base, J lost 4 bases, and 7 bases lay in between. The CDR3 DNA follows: TGCGCCAGCAGCCAAGTCCCGGCCACCGGGGAGCTGTTTTTT. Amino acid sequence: CASSQVPATGELFF.

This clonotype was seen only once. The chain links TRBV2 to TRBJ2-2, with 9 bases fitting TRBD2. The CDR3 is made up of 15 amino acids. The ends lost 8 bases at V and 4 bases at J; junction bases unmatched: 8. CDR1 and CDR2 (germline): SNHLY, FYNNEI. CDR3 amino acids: CASFSSGGSTGELFF. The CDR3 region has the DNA TGTGCCAGCTTCTCCAGCGGGGGGAGCACCGGGGAGCTGTTTTTT.

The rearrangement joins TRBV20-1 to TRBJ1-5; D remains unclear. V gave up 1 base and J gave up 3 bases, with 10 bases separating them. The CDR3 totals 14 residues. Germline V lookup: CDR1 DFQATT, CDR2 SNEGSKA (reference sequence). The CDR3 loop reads CSARGVGFNQPQHF. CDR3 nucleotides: TGCAGTGCTAGAGGGGTGGGATTCAATCAGCCCCAGCATTTT.

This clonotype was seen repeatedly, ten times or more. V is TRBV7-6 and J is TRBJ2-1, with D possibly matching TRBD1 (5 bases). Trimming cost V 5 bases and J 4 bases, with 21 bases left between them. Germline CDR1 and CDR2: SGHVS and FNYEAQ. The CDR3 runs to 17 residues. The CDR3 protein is CASSPDYRQGIYNEQFF. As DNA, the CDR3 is TGTGCCAGCAGCCCCGATTACCGTCAGGGAATTTACAATGAGCAGTTCTTC. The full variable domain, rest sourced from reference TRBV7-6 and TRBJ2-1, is GAGVSQSPRYKVTKRGQDVALRCDPISGHVSLYWYRQALGQGPEFLTYFNYEAQQDKSGLPNDRFSAERPEGSISTLTIQRTEQRDSAMYRCASSPDYRQGIYNEQFFGPGTRLTVL.

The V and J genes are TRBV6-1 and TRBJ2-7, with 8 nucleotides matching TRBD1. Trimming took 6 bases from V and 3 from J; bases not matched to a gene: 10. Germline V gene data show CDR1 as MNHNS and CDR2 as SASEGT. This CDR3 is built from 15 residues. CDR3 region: CASSQPGTGSYEQYF. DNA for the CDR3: TGTGCCAGCAGCCAACCTGGGACAGGCAGCTACGAGCAGTACTTC.

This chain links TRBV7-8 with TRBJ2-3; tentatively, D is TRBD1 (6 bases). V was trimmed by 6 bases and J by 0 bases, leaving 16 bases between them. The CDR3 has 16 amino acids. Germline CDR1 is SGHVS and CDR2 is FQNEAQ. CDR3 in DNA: TGTGCCAGCAGTCACGACAGGAGAACTAGCACAGATACGCAGTATTTT. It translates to CASSHDRRTSTDTQYF. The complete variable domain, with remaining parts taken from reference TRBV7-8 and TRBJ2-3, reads GAGVSQSPRYKVAKRGQDVALRCDPISGHVSLFWYQQALGQGPEFLTYFQNEAQLDKSGLPSDRFFAERPEGSVSTLKIQRTQQEDSAVYLCASSHDRRTSTDTQYFGPGTRLTVL.

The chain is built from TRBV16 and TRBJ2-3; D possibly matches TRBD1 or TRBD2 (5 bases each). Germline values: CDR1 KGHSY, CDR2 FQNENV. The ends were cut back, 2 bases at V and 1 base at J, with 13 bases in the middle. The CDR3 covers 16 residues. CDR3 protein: CASSQPGLDGTDTQYF. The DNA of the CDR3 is TGTGCCAGCAGCCAACCGGGGCTCGACGGCACAGATACGCAGTATTTT.

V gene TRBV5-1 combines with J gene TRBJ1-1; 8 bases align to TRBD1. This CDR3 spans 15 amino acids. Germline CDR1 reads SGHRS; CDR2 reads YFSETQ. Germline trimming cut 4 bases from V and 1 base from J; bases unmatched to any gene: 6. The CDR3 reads CASSLWTGRNTEAFF. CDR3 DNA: TGCGCCAGCAGCCTTTGGACAGGGAGGAACACTGAAGCTTTCTTT.

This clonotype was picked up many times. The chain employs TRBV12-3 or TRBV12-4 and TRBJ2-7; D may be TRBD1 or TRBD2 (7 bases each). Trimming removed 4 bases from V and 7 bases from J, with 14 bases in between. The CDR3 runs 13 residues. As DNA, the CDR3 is TGTGCCAGCAGTTCACAGGGGAGGGGAGAGCAGTACTTC. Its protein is CASSSQGRGEQYF.

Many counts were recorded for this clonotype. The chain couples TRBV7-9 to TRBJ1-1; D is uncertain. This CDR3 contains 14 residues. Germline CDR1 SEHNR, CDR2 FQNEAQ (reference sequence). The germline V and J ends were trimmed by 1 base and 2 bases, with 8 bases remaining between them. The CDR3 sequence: CASSLGAGNTEAFF. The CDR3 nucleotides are TGTGCCAGCAGCTTAGGGGCAGGAAACACTGAAGCTTTCTTT.

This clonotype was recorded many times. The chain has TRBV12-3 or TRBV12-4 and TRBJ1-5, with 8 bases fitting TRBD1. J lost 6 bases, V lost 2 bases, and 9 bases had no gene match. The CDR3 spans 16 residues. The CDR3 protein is CASSLTGQGGAQPQHF. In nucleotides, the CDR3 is TGTGCCAGCAGTTTAACCGGACAGGGTGGAGCTCAGCCCCAGCATTTT.

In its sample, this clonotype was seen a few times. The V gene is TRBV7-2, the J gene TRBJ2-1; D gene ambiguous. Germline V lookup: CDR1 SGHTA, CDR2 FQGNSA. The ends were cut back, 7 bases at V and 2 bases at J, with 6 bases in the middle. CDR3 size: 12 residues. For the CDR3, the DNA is TGTGCCAGCATCAGAGCCTACAATGAGCAGTTCTTC. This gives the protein CASIRAYNEQFF.

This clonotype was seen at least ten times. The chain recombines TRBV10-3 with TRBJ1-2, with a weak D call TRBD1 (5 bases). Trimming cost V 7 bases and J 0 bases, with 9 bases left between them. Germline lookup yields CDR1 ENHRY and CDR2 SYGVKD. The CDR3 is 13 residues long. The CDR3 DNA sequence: TGTGCCATCAACGGGGGAGCTAACTATGGCTACACCTTC. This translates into CAINGGANYGYTF.

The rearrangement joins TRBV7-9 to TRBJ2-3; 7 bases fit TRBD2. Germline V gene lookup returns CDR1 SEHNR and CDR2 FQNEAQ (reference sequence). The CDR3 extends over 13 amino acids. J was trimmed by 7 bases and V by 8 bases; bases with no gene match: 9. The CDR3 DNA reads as TGTGCCAGCCCGGGGTTAGCGGGCCATACGCAGTATTTT. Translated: CASPGLAGHTQYF.

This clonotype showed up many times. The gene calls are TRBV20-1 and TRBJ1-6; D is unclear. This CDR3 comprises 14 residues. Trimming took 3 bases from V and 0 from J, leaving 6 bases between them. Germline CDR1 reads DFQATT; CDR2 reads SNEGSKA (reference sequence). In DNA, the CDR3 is TGCAGTGCTAGGTCCGGCTCCTATAATTCACCCCTCCACTTT. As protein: CSARSGSYNSPLHF.

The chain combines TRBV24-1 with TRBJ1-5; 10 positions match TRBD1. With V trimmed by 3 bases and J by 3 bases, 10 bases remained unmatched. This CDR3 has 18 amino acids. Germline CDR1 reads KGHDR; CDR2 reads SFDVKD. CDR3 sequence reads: CATSDGQGGYPDNQPQHF. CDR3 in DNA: TGTGCCACCAGTGATGGACAGGGGGGTTACCCTGACAATCAGCCCCAGCATTTT.